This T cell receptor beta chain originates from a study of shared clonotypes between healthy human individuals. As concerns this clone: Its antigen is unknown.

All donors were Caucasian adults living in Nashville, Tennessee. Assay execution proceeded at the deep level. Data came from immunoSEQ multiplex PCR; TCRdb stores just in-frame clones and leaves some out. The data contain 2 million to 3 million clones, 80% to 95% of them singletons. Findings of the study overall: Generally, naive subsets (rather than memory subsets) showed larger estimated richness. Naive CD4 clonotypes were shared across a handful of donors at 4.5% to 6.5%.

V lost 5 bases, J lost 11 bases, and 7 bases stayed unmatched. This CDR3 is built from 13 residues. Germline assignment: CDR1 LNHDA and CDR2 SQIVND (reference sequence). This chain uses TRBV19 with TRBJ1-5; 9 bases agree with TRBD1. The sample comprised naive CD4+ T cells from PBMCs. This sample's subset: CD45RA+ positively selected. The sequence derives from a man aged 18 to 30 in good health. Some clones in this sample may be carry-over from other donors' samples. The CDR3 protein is CASSPGQGLAQHF. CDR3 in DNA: TGTGCCAGTAGTCCGGGACAGGGCTTGGCCCAGCATTTT.